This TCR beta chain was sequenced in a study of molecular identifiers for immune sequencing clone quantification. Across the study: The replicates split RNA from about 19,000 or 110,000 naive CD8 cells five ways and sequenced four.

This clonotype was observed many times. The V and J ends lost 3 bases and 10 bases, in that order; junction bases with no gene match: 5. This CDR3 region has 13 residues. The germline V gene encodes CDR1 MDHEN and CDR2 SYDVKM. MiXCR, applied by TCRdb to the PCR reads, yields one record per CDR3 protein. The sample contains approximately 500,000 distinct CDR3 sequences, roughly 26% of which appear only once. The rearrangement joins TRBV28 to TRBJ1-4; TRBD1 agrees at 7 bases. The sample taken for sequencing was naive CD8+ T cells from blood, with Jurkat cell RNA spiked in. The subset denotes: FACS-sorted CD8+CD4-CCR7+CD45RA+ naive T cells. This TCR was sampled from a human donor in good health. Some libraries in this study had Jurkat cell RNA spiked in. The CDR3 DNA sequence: TGTGCCAGCAGTTTGACAGGGAGGCCAAAACTGTTTTTT. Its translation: CASSLTGRPKLFF.